Listed here are 15 T cell receptor beta chains from one sample, sequenced in a study of vaccination and CD4 T cells after COVID-19 (dated by TCRdb to between 2021 and 2022). The treatment or condition label, as the study defines it: approximately 9-day PBMC culture with coronavirus spike peptide pools or control peptides (ViraFEST assay). The receptor library was made with PCR. The run used an Illumina iSeq 100. DNA from cultured CD4+ T cells underwent TCR sequencing with the Oncomine TCR Beta short-read assay at the Johns Hopkins FTIC core. TCRdb ran its own pipeline on the public reads, namely fastp trimming at Q25 and MiXCR clone calling, and kept in-frame beta chains. Rows with a matching CDR3 protein are joined into one entry that keeps the most common DNA and genes. Present in this sample are roughly 23,000 distinct CDR3 sequences, under 55% of which were seen just once. In total, the top ten clones hold 19% of the sample.

These TCRs are of unknown antigen specificity. The specimen comprised CD4+ T cells from blood, cultured in vitro, sampled before SARS-CoV-2 vaccination. These receptors all stem from a human donor who received a COVID-19 vaccine.

V usage is TRBV6-1 and J usage is TRBJ1-3, with a tentative D call TRBD1 (6 bases). Trimming took off 6 bases at V and 0 bases at J, with 15 bases between the two ends. CDR1 is MNHNS and CDR2 is SASEGT in the germline V gene. This CDR3 has 16 amino acids. CDR3: CASSTITGISGNTIYF. Written as DNA, the CDR3 is TGTGCCAGCAGCACAATAACAGGGATCTCTGGAAACACCATATATTTT.

The chain's CDR3 is CASSQGLVRETQYF. The CDR3 DNA sequence: TGTGCCAGCAGCCAAGGACTAGTACGCGAGACCCAGTACTTC. The V and J genes are TRBV2 and TRBJ2-5, with TRBD2 identical over 7 bases. There are 14 residues in the CDR3. Germline loops: CDR1 SNHLY, CDR2 FYNNEI. Trimming at V came to 6 bases and at J to 5 bases, leaving 9 bases not matched to a gene.

This chain joins TRBV7-3 and TRBJ2-2; TRBD1 matches 10 bases. CDR1 is SGHTA and CDR2 is FQGTGA in the germline V gene. The CDR3 runs 15 residues. Losses at the gene ends were 5 bases for V and 2 bases for J; bases not matched to a gene: 2. CDR3 DNA: TGTGCCAGCAGCCCGACAGGGGGCAACACCGGGGAGCTGTTTTTT. It is translated as CASSPTGGNTGELFF.

The chain joins TRBV12-3 or TRBV12-4 to TRBJ1-2; 7 positions agree with TRBD1. V gave up 0 bases and J gave up 5 bases; unmatched junction bases: 9. The CDR3 sequence is 16 residues long. CDR3 in DNA: TGTGCCAGCAGTTTAGCGGGGGTAGGGGGCGCTTATGGCTACACCTTC. Translating it yields CASSLAGVGGAYGYTF.

This clonotype was seen a few times. The chain has TRBV6-1 and TRBJ2-7; D may be TRBD1 or TRBD2 (5 bases each). V gave up 3 bases and J gave up 0 bases, with 15 bases separating them. CDR1 and CDR2 from the germline V gene are MNHNS and SASEGT. The CDR3 covers 16 residues. The DNA for the CDR3 is TGTGCCAGCAGTGAGTTCTTGGGGGTGGGCTCCTACGAGCAGTACTTC. This encodes CASSEFLGVGSYEQYF.

This chain joins TRBV7-8 and TRBJ1-2; D unresolved. CDR1 SGHVS and CDR2 FQNEAQ come from the germline V gene. CDR3 length: 14 amino acids. Trimming cost V 5 bases and J 2 bases, with 12 bases left between them. DNA for the CDR3: TGTGCCAGCAGCCGAGGGTCGGGAAACTATGGCTACACCTTC. Protein: CASSRGSGNYGYTF.

This clonotype has more than one count but fewer than ten. CDR3 bases: TGTGCCAGCACCTCTATTCGGGACAGGGGGAAAGCTTTCTTT. It codes for CASTSIRDRGKAFF. The chain recombines TRBV7-2 with TRBJ1-1, with 11 bases lining up with TRBD1. The J segment lost 9 bases and the V segment lost 7 bases, leaving 10 bases of the junction unmatched. The CDR3 runs 14 residues. Germline loops: CDR1 SGHTA, CDR2 FQGNSA.

This clonotype appeared a few times. The rearrangement joins TRBV6-1 to TRBJ1-6, with 8 bases aligning to TRBD1. Germline trimming cut 6 bases from V and 5 bases from J; bases unmatched to any gene: 3. The CDR3 is 14 residues long. Germline V gene sequence: CDR1 MNHNS, CDR2 SASEGT. CDR3 region: CASSRGPNNSPLHF. CDR3 sequence (DNA): TGTGCCAGCAGCAGGGGGCCGAATAATTCACCCCTCCACTTT.

A single count supports this clonotype. CDR3 sequence: CASSIDQGQREKLFF. The DNA of the CDR3 is TGTGCCAGTAGTATAGATCAGGGTCAGCGTGAAAAACTGTTTTTT. The genes are TRBV19 and TRBJ1-4, with D possibly being TRBD1 (5 bases). V lost 0 bases, J lost 7 bases, and 12 bases lay in between. CDR1 and CDR2 from the germline V gene are LNHDA and SQIVND (reference sequence). The CDR3 sequence is 15 residues long.

V usage is TRBV12-3 or TRBV12-4 and J usage is TRBJ2-7; D might be TRBD1 (7 bases). With 7 bases removed from V and 5 bases from J, the gap between germline ends came to 12 bases. The CDR3 is made up of 12 amino acids. The DNA for the CDR3 is TGTGCCAGCAAGGAGGGGGCGCACGAGCAGTACTTC. It specifies CASKEGAHEQYF.

J is TRBJ2-3 and V is TRBV24-1; D is possibly TRBD1 (5 bases). V lost 6 bases to trimming and J lost 4 bases, with 10 bases between them. In germline, CDR1 is KGHDR, CDR2 SFDVKD. This CDR3 comprises 13 residues. This chain's CDR3 is CATSRGYPDTQYF. The CDR3 DNA reads as TGTGCCACCAGTAGGGGATATCCAGATACGCAGTATTTT.

The gene calls are TRBV12-3 or TRBV12-4 and TRBJ2-2; 10 nucleotides align to TRBD2. With V trimmed by 5 bases and J by 5 bases, 14 bases remained unmatched. The CDR3 covers 18 residues. DNA of the CDR3: TGTGCCAGCAGTCGTCGCCATTTAGCGGGGGGCAGGACCGGGGAGCTGTTTTTT. It specifies CASSRRHLAGGRTGELFF.

The V and J genes are TRBV10-3 and TRBJ1-1, with D perhaps matching TRBD1 (5 bases). Germline CDR1 reads ENHRY; CDR2 reads SYGVKD. V gave up 0 bases and J gave up 1 base, with 9 bases separating them. CDR3 size: 15 residues. The CDR3: CAISESGGENTEAFF. The CDR3 nucleotides are TGTGCCATCAGTGAGTCCGGGGGTGAGAACACTGAAGCTTTCTTT.

The chain joins TRBV7-8 to TRBJ1-3, with D possibly being TRBD1 (5 bases). Germline values: CDR1 SGHVS, CDR2 FQNEAQ. The germline V and J ends were trimmed by 2 bases and 6 bases, with 11 bases remaining between them. The CDR3 is made up of 14 amino acids. The chain's CDR3 is CASSLRGAPNTIYF. The CDR3 DNA reads TGTGCCAGCAGCTTACGAGGGGCACCAAACACCATATATTTT.

CDR3 residues: CASSLPRKETQYF. The CDR3, as DNA: TGTGCCAGCAGTTTGCCTAGGAAAGAGACCCAGTACTTC. The J gene is TRBJ2-5, the V gene TRBV27, with no clear D. The CDR3 has 13 amino acids. CDR1 is MNHEY and CDR2 is SMNVEV in the germline V gene (reference sequence). V dropped 3 bases and J dropped 3 bases, with 8 bases sitting between them.